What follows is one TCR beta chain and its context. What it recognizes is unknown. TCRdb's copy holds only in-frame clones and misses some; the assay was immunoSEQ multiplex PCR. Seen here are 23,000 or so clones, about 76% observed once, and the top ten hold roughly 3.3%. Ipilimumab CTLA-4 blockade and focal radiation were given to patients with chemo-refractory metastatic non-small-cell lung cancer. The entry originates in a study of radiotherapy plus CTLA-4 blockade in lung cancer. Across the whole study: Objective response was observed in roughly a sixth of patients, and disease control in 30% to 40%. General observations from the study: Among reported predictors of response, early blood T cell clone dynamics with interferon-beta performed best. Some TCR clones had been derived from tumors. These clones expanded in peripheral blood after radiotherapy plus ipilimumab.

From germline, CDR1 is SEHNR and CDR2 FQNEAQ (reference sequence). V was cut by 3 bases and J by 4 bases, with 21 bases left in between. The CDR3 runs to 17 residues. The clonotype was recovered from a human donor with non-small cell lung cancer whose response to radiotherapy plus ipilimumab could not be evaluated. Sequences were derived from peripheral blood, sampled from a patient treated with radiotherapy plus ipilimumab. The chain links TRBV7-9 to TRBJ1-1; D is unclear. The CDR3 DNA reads TGTGCCAGCAGCTTGTTAGGCAGTCTTCGGGAGGGCACTGAAGCTTTCTTT. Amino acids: CASSLLGSLREGTEAFF.